This TCR beta chain was captured by sequencing in a study of blood T cell repertoires in COVID-19. Study details: Samples taken during acute and convalescent COVID-19 were collected in the United States, Italy and Spain.

Measured with immunoSEQ multiplex PCR; TCRdb has only the in-frame clones, and not every one. This sample has 250,000 to 350,000 clones, with 90% found just once. Germline V CDR1 and CDR2: SEHNR, FQNEAQ (reference sequence). After removal of 5 bases from V and 7 bases from J, the junction contained 10 bases not matched to a gene. There are 15 residues in the CDR3. Sequencing was done on a sample of PBMCs or T cells enriched from blood (not recorded which). The receptor was derived from a man between 60 and 70 years old who had recovered from COVID-19. The chain links TRBV7-9 to TRBJ2-1, with 8 bases fitting TRBD2. As DNA, the CDR3 is TGTGCCAGCAGCCCCCGCCCGGGGGGGAGGAATGAGCAGTTCTTC. Protein: CASSPRPGGRNEQFF.